These 8 T cell receptor beta chains originate from one sample sequenced in a study of T cell changes during pregnancy in multiple sclerosis. Some clones are missing from TCRdb's copy, which holds only in-frame ones; the method was immunoSEQ multiplex PCR. The sample lists under 130,000 clones, about 90% seen once, with 0.75% to 0.95% in the top ten. The starting material was peripheral blood, obtained after pregnancy. These receptors all come from a female donor with multiple sclerosis, enrolled in a pregnancy study.

This chain joins TRBV28 and TRBJ2-7; 7 bases agree with TRBD2. V shed 5 bases, J shed 2 bases, and the junction held 6 bases outside the gene matches. This CDR3 region has 14 residues. Germline V CDR1 and CDR2: MDHEN, SYDVKM. CDR3 amino acids: CASSPGAGAYEQYF. The CDR3 bases are TGTGCCAGCAGTCCCGGGGCGGGAGCCTACGAGCAGTACTTC.

This clone was recorded once. Other DNA sequences in the sample encode the same CDR3. The chain links TRBV19 to TRBJ2-7; D not certain. This CDR3 contains 12 residues. Trimming shortened V by 4 bases and J by 1 base, and 5 bases separated the two germline ends. Germline CDR1 is LNHDA and CDR2 is SQIVND (reference sequence). The DNA for the CDR3 is TGTGCCAGTAGTACAGGATCCTACGAGCAGTACTTC. This sequence encodes CASSTGSYEQYF.

This chain uses TRBV6-1 with TRBJ1-1; maybe TRBD1 (6 bases). The V and J ends lost 6 bases and 4 bases respectively, with 12 bases between them. The CDR3 loop spans 13 amino acids. CDR1 is MNHNS, CDR2 SASEGT, per germline. The chain's CDR3 is CASSYDRPTEAFF. The DNA of the CDR3 is TGTGCCAGCAGCTACGACAGGCCCACTGAAGCTTTCTTT.

The V call is TRBV15, the J call TRBJ2-7, with 10 nucleotides matching TRBD2. CDR1 is LNHNV and CDR2 is YYDKDF in the germline V gene (reference sequence). CDR3 length: 14 amino acids. The J segment lost 7 bases and the V segment lost 8 bases, leaving 11 bases of the junction unmatched. As DNA, the CDR3 is TGTGCCACCCAAGCGGGAGGGCCGTCGGAGGAGCAGTACTTC. Encoded protein: CATQAGGPSEEQYF.

This clone appeared once. The chain uses TRBV12-5 and TRBJ1-5, with D uncertain. CDR3 size: 12 residues. Per germline, CDR1 LGHNT and CDR2 FRNRAP. V lost 2 bases and J 7 bases, leaving 6 bases between the germline ends. The CDR3 nucleotides read TGTGCTAGTGGTTTGTGGCGGCAGCCCCAGCATTTT. Translated: CASGLWRQPQHF.

This rearrangement joins TRBV5-5 to TRBJ1-5; 11 bases map to TRBD1. Losses at the gene ends were 4 bases for V and 3 bases for J; bases not matched to a gene: 12. Germline V lookup: CDR1 SGHKS, CDR2 YYEKEE (reference sequence). There are 18 residues in the CDR3. CDR3 protein: CASSPFRDRGGPNQPQHF. The CDR3 DNA follows: TGTGCCAGCAGCCCCTTCCGGGACAGGGGGGGCCCCAATCAGCCCCAGCATTTT.

The count of this clone is one. The chain recombines TRBV18 with TRBJ2-1, with 8 bases aligning to TRBD2. Germline V gene lookup returns CDR1 KGHSH and CDR2 LQKENI. The V gene end was trimmed by 4 bases and the J gene end by 7 bases; junction bases not matched to a gene: 3. The CDR3 is 13 residues long. As DNA, the CDR3 is TGTGCCAGCTCACAGACTAGCGTAAATGAGCAGTTCTTC. Protein sequence: CASSQTSVNEQFF.

The CDR3 DNA reads TGCGCCAGCGCGGCTAGCCAGAATTCCTACAATGAGCAGTTCTTC. Translating gives CASAASQNSYNEQFF. The chain is built from TRBV5-1 and TRBJ2-1, with D possibly matching TRBD2 (5 bases). Germline CDR1 is SGHRS and CDR2 is YFSETQ. Between the trimmed V and J ends, which lost 7 bases and 1 base, there was a span of 15 bases. This CDR3 spans 15 amino acids. Using reference TRBV5-1 and TRBJ2-1 for the parts outside the CDR3, the full variable domain is KAGVTQTPRYLIKTRGQQVTLSCSPISGHRSVSWYQQTPGQGLQFLFEYFSETQRNKGNFPGRFSGRQFSNSRSEMNVSTLELGDSALYLCASAASQNSYNEQFFGPGTRLTVL.